The present T cell receptor (beta chain) was sequenced within a study of vaccination effects on CD4 cells after COVID-19. Study-wide results and caveats: Missing from the study were early post-infection timepoints, and its convalescent patients were few.

The repertoire was sequenced with immunoSEQ multiplex PCR; TCRdb's copy has only in-frame clones and lacks some. This sample has 20,000 to 30,000 clones, with roughly three quarters found just once. Germline loops: CDR1 GTSNPN, CDR2 SVGIG (reference sequence). This CDR3 contains 12 residues. V was pared by 8 bases and J by 5 bases, with 9 bases of the junction left unmatched. As regards this clone: Antigen specificity is unknown.

In the ViraFEST assay, antigen-specific CD4+ clonotypes were identified by expansion after peptide-pool stimulation. Subsequent to 10 days of culture, CD4+ T cells were isolated. The vaccine given was either BNT162b2 or mRNA-1273, in two doses. Researchers reported culturing 2 million to 2.5 million PBMC in each well, adding approximately 10 IU/ml IL-2 and 9 to 10 ug/ml peptides. Specimen: CD4+ T cells from PBMCs cultured with SARS-CoV-2 spike peptides, collected after COVID-19 vaccination. V and J are TRBV30 and TRBJ2-7; 7 bases line up with TRBD1. This receptor was taken from a human donor who received a COVID-19 vaccine. CDR3 protein: CASTGVDDEQYF. For the CDR3, the DNA is TGTGCCAGTACAGGGGTAGATGACGAGCAGTACTTC.